The clone carrying this TCR beta chain appeared many times. Antigen unknown. The data stem from a study of T cells in Graves' hyperthyroidism and ophthalmopathy. There were TCR beta CDR3 regions amplified from RNA transcripts. First-round RT-PCR of the TCR CDR3 relied on the HTBI primer set. TCRdb reprocessed the multiplex PCR reads with MiXCR, giving one entry per CDR3 protein. The sample carries a few hundred thousand distinct CDR3 sequences, approximately 15% recorded once. Study-wide findings and caveats: Appearing also in blood were most of the thyroid clonotypes expanded above 0.001.

Calling Graves' hyperthyroidism stable meant ophthalmopathy did not progress within 18 months. Germline-derived CDR1 and CDR2 are SEHNR and FQNEAQ (reference sequence). V was clipped by 5 bases and J by 4 bases, with 15 bases between them. CDR3 length: 14 amino acids. Sequenced material: blood. The clonotype originates from a woman aged 18-29 years with Graves' hyperthyroidism. The chain carries TRBV7-9 and TRBJ2-7; D might be TRBD1 (5 bases). This CDR3 reads CASSPHQGAYEQYF. The CDR3 region has the DNA TGTGCCAGCAGCCCCCACCAGGGTGCTTACGAGCAGTACTTC.